This is a list of T cell receptor beta chains from one sample in a study of molecular identifiers for immune sequencing clone quantification. MiXCR was run by TCRdb on the PCR reads, yielding one entry per CDR3 protein. The table lists approximately 550,000 distinct CDR3 sequences, roughly 26% of them singletons. Material: naive CD8+ T cells from blood, with Jurkat cell RNA spiked in. The receptors shown here come from a human donor in good health. Some libraries in this study had Jurkat cell RNA spiked in. Each CDR3 is given with its conserved first and last residue. The order of the fields is V gene, D gene, CDR3 length, J gene, clone size, CDR3 protein, CDR3 DNA. The D gene is left open where the match is weak. The size field is filled for only some rows; it gives once, few, many or a size class.

>TRBV7-2|.|16|TRBJ2-7|many
CASSLARPSSSYEQYF
TGTGCCAGCAGCTTAGCCCGACCGAGTAGCTCCTACGAGCAGTACTTC
>TRBV25-1|TRBD1|14|TRBJ2-1|.
CASSGQGAGNEQSF
TGTGCCAGCAGTGGACAGGGGGCGGGGAATGAGCAGTCCTTC
>TRBV24-1|.|13|TRBJ1-1|many
CATSETSGSEAFF
TGTGCCACCAGTGAAACCTCAGGATCTGAAGCTTTCTTT
>TRBV30|TRBD2|14|TRBJ2-3|few
CAWDLAGSTDTQYF
TGTGCCTGGGACTTAGCGGGGAGCACAGATACGCAGTATTTT
>TRBV19|.|13|TRBJ2-7|.
CASSQGFTYEQYF
TGTGCCAGTAGTCAGGGTTTCACCTACGAGCAGTACTTC
>TRBV4-3|.|15|TRBJ2-7|.
CASSQERRLVDEQYF
TGCGCCAGCAGCCAAGAACGTAGGCTGGTGGACGAGCAGTACTTC
>TRBV27|TRBD1|15|TRBJ1-1|.
CASIIRTGASTEAFF
TGTGCCAGCATAATCCGGACAGGGGCCAGCACTGAAGCTTTCTTT
>TRBV20-1|.|16|TRBJ2-1|.
CSARDWASEAHNEQFF
TGCAGTGCTAGAGATTGGGCTAGCGAAGCCCACAATGAGCAGTTCTTC
>TRBV3-1|TRBD1|14|TRBJ2-7|few
CASSQVDRGWEQYF
TGTGCCAGCAGCCAAGTCGACAGGGGGTGGGAGCAGTACTTC
>TRBV12-3/TRBV12-4|TRBD1|14|TRBJ1-1|many
CASSRGRGDFSAFF
TGTGCCAGCAGCCGGGGCAGGGGGGATTTCTCGGCTTTCTTT
>TRBV19|.|15|TRBJ2-2|few
CASTLAGTNTGELFF
TGTGCCAGTACCCTGGCAGGGACGAACACCGGGGAGCTGTTTTTT
>TRBV7-9|.|16|TRBJ2-7|few
CASSFPTRDSHFEQYF
TGTGCCAGCAGCTTCCCTACCCGGGACTCCCATTTTGAGCAGTACTTC
>TRBV10-1|.|13|TRBJ1-5|.
CASSESVNQPQHF
TGCGCCAGCAGTGAGTCGGTTAATCAGCCCCAGCATTTT
>TRBV4-1|TRBD1|16|TRBJ1-2|few
CASSQGQGYRSYGYTF
TGCGCCAGCAGCCAAGGACAGGGCTATCGGAGCTATGGCTACACCTTC
>TRBV20-1|TRBD2|18|TRBJ2-3|once
CSARPPASGGPGTDTQYF
TGCAGTGCTAGACCGCCGGCTAGCGGGGGGCCCGGCACAGATACGCAGTATTTT
>TRBV7-2|.|16|TRBJ2-3|many
CASSLGERFSTDTQYF
TGTGCCAGCAGCTTAGGGGAACGGTTTAGCACAGATACGCAGTATTTT
>TRBV19|TRBD2|16|TRBJ2-3|few
CASSTYGLADRDTQYF
TGTGCCAGTAGTACCTACGGACTAGCGGACCGAGATACGCAGTATTTT
>TRBV27|TRBD2|16|TRBJ2-3|few
CASSLFPAGGSDTQYF
TGTGCCAGCAGTTTATTCCCAGCGGGAGGGTCAGATACGCAGTATTTT
>TRBV2|.|14|TRBJ2-7|many
CARYPGTRSYEQYF
TGTGCCAGATATCCCGGGACTCGTTCCTACGAGCAGTACTTC
>TRBV3-1|TRBD1|16|TRBJ2-3|.
CASSQDEPGQGDTQYF
TGTGCCAGCAGCCAAGATGAACCGGGACAGGGAGATACGCAGTATTTT
>TRBV20-1|.|16|TRBJ2-7|.
CSARENGDKLRNEQYF
TGCAGTGCTAGAGAGAATGGGGACAAGCTACGAAATGAGCAGTACTTC
>TRBV7-9|.|16|TRBJ1-2|.
CASSNSQNRVIYGYTF
TGTGCCAGCAGCAACAGTCAAAACAGGGTGATCTATGGCTACACCTTC
>TRBV7-9|.|15|TRBJ1-1|.
CASSSPGRVGIEAFF
TGTGCCAGCAGCTCCCCTGGTCGGGTAGGAATTGAAGCTTTCTTT
>TRBV7-9|TRBD1|13|TRBJ2-3|many
CAIQGARADTQYF
TGTGCCATCCAGGGGGCGCGCGCAGATACGCAGTATTTT
>TRBV13|TRBD2|14|TRBJ2-7|.
CASSLGGTSGEQYF
TGTGCCAGCAGCTTGGGCGGGACTAGCGGCGAGCAGTACTTC
>TRBV6-2/TRBV6-3|TRBD1|15|TRBJ2-5|.
CASKHRTGLEEIQYF
TGTGCCAGCAAGCATCGGACAGGGTTAGAGGAGATCCAGTACTTC
>TRBV7-2|.|18|TRBJ2-3|many
CASSERGYREISTDTQYF
TGTGCCAGCAGCGAACGGGGTTACCGGGAGATTAGCACAGATACGCAGTATTTT
>TRBV12-3/TRBV12-4|.|17|TRBJ2-1|few
CASSHESAVSSYNEQFF
TGTGCCAGCAGCCATGAATCAGCGGTGAGCTCCTACAATGAGCAGTTCTTC
>TRBV29-1|.|15|TRBJ2-7|many
CSVEGGMGNSYEQYF
TGCAGCGTTGAAGGAGGGATGGGAAACTCCTACGAGCAGTACTTC
>TRBV4-1|TRBD2|16|TRBJ2-1|.
CASSQFTSGGADEQFF
TGCGCCAGCAGCCAATTTACTAGCGGGGGGGCAGATGAGCAGTTCTTC
>TRBV27|.|14|TRBJ1-5|many
CASSSGGGGQPQHF
TGTGCCAGCAGTAGCGGGGGGGGCGGGCAGCCCCAGCATTTT
>TRBV4-1|TRBD2|16|TRBJ2-1|few
CASSQVLRGGRGEQFF
TGCGCCAGCAGCCAAGTATTGCGGGGGGGCCGGGGTGAGCAGTTCTTC
>TRBV7-9|TRBD1|15|TRBJ2-1|many
CASIRPPTGINEQFF
TGTGCCAGCATCCGTCCTCCGACAGGGATCAATGAGCAGTTCTTC
>TRBV7-9|TRBD1|14|TRBJ2-5|.
CASSSTGTVETQYF
TGTGCCAGCAGCTCTACCGGGACAGTAGAGACCCAGTACTTC
>TRBV6-6|.|16|TRBJ2-2|.
CASRYLTGQNTGELFF
TGTGCCAGCAGATATTTGACAGGACAAAACACCGGGGAGCTGTTTTTT
>TRBV9|TRBD2|15|TRBJ2-7|few
CASSVASGPGYEQYF
TGTGCCAGCAGCGTCGCTAGCGGGCCAGGGTACGAGCAGTACTTC
>TRBV27|TRBD2|16|TRBJ2-1|.
CASSLTGGRALNEQFF
TGTGCCAGCAGTTTAACTGGCGGGAGGGCCCTCAATGAGCAGTTCTTC
>TRBV11-3|.|13|TRBJ2-1|.
CANCPGWPNEQFF
TGTGCCAACTGCCCAGGGTGGCCCAATGAGCAGTTCTTC
>TRBV18|.|15|TRBJ1-2|.
CASSPPDDQFYGYTF
TGTGCCAGCTCACCCCCGGACGACCAGTTCTATGGCTACACCTTC
>TRBV29-1|.|12|TRBJ1-1|many
CSVERQGSEAFF
TGCAGCGTTGAGCGGCAGGGGTCTGAAGCTTTCTTT
>TRBV7-9|TRBD2|15|TRBJ2-3|.
CASSLMAGETDTQYF
TGTGCCAGCAGCTTAATGGCGGGGGAGACAGATACGCAGTATTTT
>TRBV4-2|TRBD2|18|TRBJ2-3|few
CASSLGLAGEISTDTQYF
TGTGCCAGCAGCCTCGGACTAGCGGGAGAGATTAGCACAGATACGCAGTATTTT